The clone carrying this T cell receptor (beta chain) was seen a handful of times. The source of the sample is a study of cytomegalovirus exposure and HLA in healthy donors. The germline V gene encodes CDR1 MDHEN and CDR2 SYDVKM. V shed 2 bases, J shed 6 bases, and the junction held 1 base outside the gene matches. The CDR3 totals 14 residues. Using immunoSEQ multiplex PCR, the repertoire was profiled, and TCRdb retains in-frame clones only, with some absent. The data contain fewer than 90,000 clones, 80% to 85% of them seen just once; the ten biggest clones take up about 12%. Sequenced: PBMCs. The V call is TRBV28, the J call TRBJ1-6; TRBD1 aligns across 7 bases. The TCR sequence derives from a woman younger than 35 in good health and CMV-seropositive. The CDR3 nucleotides read TGTGCCAGCAGTTTAGACAGGGCTAATTCACCCCTCCACTTT. Translated, it gives CASSLDRANSPLHF.